Included here is one T cell receptor (beta chain) sequence, with context. The sample holds other DNA sequences that translate to the same CDR3. Germline-derived CDR1 and CDR2 are SGHRS and YFSETQ. This CDR3 contains 13 residues. The germline V and J ends were trimmed by 0 bases and 2 bases, with 5 bases remaining between them. The data were taken from a study of blood T cell repertoires in COVID-19. Repertoires were generated with immunoSEQ multiplex PCR, while TCRdb's copy carries only in-frame clones and drops some. The sample carries roughly 280,000 clones, roughly 90% recorded once. The sequence came from a man aged 30-40 years with active or convalescent COVID-19. The chain is built from TRBV5-1 and TRBJ1-2; D remains unclear. The specimen sequenced was peripheral blood. CDR3 protein: CASSLGQNYGYTF. Written as DNA, the CDR3 is TGCGCCAGCAGCTTGGGTCAGAACTATGGCTACACCTTC.